This T cell receptor (beta chain) is from a study of cytomegalovirus exposure and HLA in healthy donors. Germline V lookup: CDR1 SGDLS, CDR2 YYNGEE. V lost 3 bases, J lost 3 bases, and 16 bases lay in between. CDR3 size: 15 residues. Primers included in the PCR were 60 Vbeta and 13 Jbeta primers. TCRdb keeps only in-frame clones here, not all; method: immunoSEQ multiplex PCR. The profile shows 150,000 to 200,000 clones, more than 75% of them singletons. What was sequenced was PBMCs. This sequence originates from a woman in her 30s in good health and CMV-seropositive. The rearrangement uses TRBV9 and TRBJ2-7; D is perhaps TRBD1 (6 bases). CDR3 amino acids: CASSEVARGNYEQYF. The CDR3 region has the DNA TGTGCCAGCAGCGAGGTAGCTAGGGGGAACTACGAGCAGTACTTC.